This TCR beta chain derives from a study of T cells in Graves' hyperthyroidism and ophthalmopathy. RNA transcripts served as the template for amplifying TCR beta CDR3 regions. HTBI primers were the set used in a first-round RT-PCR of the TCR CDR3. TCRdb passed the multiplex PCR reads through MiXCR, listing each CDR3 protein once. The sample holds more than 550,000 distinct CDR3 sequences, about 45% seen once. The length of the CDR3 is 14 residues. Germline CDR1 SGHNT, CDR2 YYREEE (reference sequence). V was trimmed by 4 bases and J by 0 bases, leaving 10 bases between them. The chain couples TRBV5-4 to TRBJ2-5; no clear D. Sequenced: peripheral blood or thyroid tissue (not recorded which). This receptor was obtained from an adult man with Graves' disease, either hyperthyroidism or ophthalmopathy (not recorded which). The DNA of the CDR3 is TGTGCCAGCAGCGTCCGAGACAACCAAGAGACCCAGTACTTC. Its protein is CASSVRDNQETQYF.